This T cell receptor beta chain was obtained from a study of T cells after yellow fever vaccination. Notes on this clonotype: What it recognizes is unknown.

This CDR3 comprises 14 residues. The germline V gene encodes CDR1 SGHTA and CDR2 FQGNSA. With 7 bases removed from V and 1 base from J, the gap between germline ends came to 13 bases. They built TCR cDNA with 5'RACE template switching, a step that put in a universal primer site and UMIs. From the 5' RACE reads, TCRdb called clonotypes with MiXCR, one entry per CDR3 protein. The table lists about 220,000 distinct CDR3 sequences, about 7% of them singletons, with 0.8% to 1.2% in the top ten. Study-wide points: At about 97% for CD4 and about 91% for CD8, most primary-vaccination clones showed up again after the booster.

This specimen consisted of CD4+ T cells sorted from PBMCs, obtained on the day of the yellow fever booster vaccination. The clonotype was recovered from a man aged 25-40 years who received the YFV17D yellow fever vaccine. J is TRBJ1-1 and V is TRBV7-2, with unresolved D. Here the CDR3 reads CASNDGQPNTEAFF. In DNA form, the CDR3 reads TGTGCCAGCAACGACGGGCAGCCGAACACTGAAGCTTTCTTT.